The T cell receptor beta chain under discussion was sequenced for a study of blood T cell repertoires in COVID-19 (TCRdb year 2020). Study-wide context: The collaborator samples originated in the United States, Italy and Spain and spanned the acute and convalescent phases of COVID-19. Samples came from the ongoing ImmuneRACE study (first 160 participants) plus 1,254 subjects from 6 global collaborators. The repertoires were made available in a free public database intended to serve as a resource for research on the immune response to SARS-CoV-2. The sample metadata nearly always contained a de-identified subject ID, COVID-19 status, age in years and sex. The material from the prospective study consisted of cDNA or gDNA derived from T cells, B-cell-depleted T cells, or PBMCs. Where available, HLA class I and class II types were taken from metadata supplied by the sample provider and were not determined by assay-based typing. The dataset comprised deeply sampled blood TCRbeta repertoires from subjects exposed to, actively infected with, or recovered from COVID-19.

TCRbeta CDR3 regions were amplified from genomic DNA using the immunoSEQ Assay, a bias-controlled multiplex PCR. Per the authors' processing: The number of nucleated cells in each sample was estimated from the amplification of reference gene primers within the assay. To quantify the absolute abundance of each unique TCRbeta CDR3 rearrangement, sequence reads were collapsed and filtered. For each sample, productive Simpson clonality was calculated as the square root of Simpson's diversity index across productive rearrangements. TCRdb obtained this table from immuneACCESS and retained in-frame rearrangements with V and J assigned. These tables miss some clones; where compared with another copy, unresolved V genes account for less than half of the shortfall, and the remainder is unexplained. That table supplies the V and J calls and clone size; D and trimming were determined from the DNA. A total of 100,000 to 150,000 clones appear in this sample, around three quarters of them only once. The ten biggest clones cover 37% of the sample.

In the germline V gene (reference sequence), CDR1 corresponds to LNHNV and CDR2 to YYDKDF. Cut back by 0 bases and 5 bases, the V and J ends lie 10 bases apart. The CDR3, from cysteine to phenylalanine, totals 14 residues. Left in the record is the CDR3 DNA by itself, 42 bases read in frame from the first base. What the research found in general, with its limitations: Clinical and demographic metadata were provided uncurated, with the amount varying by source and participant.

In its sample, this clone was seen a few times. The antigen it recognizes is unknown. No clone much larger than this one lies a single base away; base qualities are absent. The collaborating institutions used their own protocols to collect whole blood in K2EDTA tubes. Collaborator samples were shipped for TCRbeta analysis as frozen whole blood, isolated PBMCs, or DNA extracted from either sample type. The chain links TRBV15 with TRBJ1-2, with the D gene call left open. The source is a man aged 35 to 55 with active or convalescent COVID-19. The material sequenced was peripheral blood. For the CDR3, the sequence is CATSRDLAVYGYTF. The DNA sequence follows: TGTGCCACCAGCAGAGATCTGGCAGTTTATGGCTACACCTTC.